Listed here is a single T cell receptor (beta chain). The CDR3 runs 14 residues. Germline assignment: CDR1 SEHNR and CDR2 FQNEAQ (reference sequence). V was shortened by 1 base and J by 0 bases, with 6 bases between the two germline ends. The sample is drawn from a study of T cell changes during pregnancy in multiple sclerosis. Measured with immunoSEQ multiplex PCR; TCRdb has only the in-frame clones, and not every one. This sample carries under 70,000 clones, roughly 93% of them seen once, and the ten largest clones take approximately 1.3%. This TCR came from a female donor with multiple sclerosis, enrolled in a pregnancy study. Sequencing was performed on peripheral blood, taken in the second trimester of pregnancy. The chain combines TRBV7-9 with TRBJ2-5, with D maybe TRBD1 (5 bases). The chain's CDR3 is CASSLGGNQETQYF. CDR3 in DNA: TGTGCCAGCAGCTTAGGGGGCAACCAAGAGACCCAGTACTTC.